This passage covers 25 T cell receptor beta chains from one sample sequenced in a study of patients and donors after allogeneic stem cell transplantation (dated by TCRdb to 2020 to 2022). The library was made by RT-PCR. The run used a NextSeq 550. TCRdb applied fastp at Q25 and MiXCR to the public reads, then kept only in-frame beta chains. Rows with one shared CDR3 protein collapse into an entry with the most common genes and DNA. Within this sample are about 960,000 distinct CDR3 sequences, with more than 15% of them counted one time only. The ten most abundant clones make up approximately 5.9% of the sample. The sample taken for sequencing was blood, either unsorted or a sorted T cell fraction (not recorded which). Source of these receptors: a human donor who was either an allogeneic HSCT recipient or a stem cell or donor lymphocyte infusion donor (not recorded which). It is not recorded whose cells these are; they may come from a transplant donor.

The chain's CDR3 is CATSDSASGFEQFF. The CDR3 DNA reads TGTGCCACCAGTGATTCTGCTAGCGGGTTCGAGCAGTTCTTC. The chain joins TRBV24-1 to TRBJ2-1, with 8 bases that match TRBD2. This CDR3 is built from 14 residues. CDR1 is KGHDR and CDR2 is SFDVKD in the germline V gene. The trim removed 2 bases at V and 10 bases at J, leaving 6 bases unmatched.

This CDR3 reads CASSLNYAESYTF. CDR3 coding DNA: TGTGCCAGCAGCTTAAATTATGCAGAAAGCTACACCTTC. The V gene is TRBV7-9, the J gene TRBJ1-2; no clear D. Trimming took off 2 bases at V and 9 bases at J, with 13 bases between the two ends. The V gene's germline CDR1 is SEHNR and CDR2 FQNEAQ (reference sequence). There are 13 residues in the CDR3.

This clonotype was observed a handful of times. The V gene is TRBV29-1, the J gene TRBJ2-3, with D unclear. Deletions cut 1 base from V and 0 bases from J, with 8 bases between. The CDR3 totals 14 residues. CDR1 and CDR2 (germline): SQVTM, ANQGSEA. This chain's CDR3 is CSVEGIGSTDTQYF. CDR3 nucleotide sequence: TGCAGCGTTGAAGGGATAGGGAGCACAGATACGCAGTATTTT.

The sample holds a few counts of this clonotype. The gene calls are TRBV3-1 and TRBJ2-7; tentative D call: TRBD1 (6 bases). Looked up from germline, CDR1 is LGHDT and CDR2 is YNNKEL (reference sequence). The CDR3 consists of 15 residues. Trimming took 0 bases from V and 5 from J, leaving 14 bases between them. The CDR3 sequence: CASSQDRRAGDEQYF. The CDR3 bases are TGTGCCAGCAGCCAAGATCGCAGGGCAGGGGACGAGCAGTACTTC.

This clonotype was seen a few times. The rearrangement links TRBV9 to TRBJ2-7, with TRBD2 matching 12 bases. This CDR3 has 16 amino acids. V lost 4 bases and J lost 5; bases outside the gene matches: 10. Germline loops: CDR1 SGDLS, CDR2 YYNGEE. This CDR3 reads CASSTGLAGLLHEQYF. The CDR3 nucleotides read TGTGCCAGCAGCACCGGACTAGCGGGACTGTTACACGAGCAGTACTTC. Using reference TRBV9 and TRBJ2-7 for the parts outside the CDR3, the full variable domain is DSGVTQTPKHLITATGQRVTLRCSPRSGDLSVYWYQQSLDQGLQFLIQYYNGEERAKGNILERFSAQQFPDLHSELNLSSLELGDSALYFCASSTGLAGLLHEQYFGPGTRLTVT.

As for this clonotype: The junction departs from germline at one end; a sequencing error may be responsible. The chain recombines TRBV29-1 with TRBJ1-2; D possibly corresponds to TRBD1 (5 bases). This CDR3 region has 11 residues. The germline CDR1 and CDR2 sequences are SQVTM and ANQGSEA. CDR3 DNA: TGCAGCGTCCAGGGAGACTATTGCTACACCTTC. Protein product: CSVQGDYCYTF.

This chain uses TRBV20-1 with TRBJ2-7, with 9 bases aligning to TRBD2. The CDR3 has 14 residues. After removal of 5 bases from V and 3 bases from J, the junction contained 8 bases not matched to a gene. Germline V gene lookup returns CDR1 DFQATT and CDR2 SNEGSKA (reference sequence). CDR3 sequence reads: CSAPIAGADYEQYF. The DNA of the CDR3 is TGCAGTGCTCCTATAGCGGGGGCCGACTACGAGCAGTACTTC.

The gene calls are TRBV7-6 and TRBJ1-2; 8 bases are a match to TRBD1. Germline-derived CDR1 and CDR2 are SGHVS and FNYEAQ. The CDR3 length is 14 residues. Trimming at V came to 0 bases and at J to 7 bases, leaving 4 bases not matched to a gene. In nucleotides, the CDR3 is TGTGCCAGCAGCTTAGCGGTCAGGGGGCTTGGCTACACCTTC. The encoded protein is CASSLAVRGLGYTF.

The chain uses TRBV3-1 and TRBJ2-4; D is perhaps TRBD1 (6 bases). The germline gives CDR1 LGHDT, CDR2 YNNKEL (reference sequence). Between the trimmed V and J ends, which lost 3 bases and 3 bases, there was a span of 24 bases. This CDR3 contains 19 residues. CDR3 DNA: TGTGCCAGCAGCCACCGGGACACCCGGATGGCCCTGGGCAAAAACATTCAGTACTTC. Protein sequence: CASSHRDTRMALGKNIQYF.

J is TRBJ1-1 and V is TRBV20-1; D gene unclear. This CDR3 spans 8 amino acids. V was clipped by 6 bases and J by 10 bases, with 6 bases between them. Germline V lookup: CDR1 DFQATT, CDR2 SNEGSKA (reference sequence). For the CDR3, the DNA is TGCAGTGCACAGCCAGCTTTCTTT. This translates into CSAQPAFF.

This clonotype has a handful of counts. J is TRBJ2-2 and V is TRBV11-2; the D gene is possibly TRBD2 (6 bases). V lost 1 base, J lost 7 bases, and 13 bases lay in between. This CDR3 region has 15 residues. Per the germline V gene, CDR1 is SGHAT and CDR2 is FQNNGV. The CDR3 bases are TGTGCCAGCAGCTTAGGCCAGCGGGCGGGCGGGGAGCTGTTTTTT. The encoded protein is CASSLGQRAGGELFF.

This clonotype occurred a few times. The CDR3 nucleotides are TGCAGTGCTAGACCCCCCCCCGGGGAGCTGTTTTTT. It is translated as CSARPPPGELFF. The genes are TRBV20-1 and TRBJ2-2; D ambiguous. Germline-derived CDR1 and CDR2 are DFQATT and SNEGSKA (reference sequence). This CDR3 has 12 amino acids. V lost 2 bases and J lost 6, with 7 bases in between.

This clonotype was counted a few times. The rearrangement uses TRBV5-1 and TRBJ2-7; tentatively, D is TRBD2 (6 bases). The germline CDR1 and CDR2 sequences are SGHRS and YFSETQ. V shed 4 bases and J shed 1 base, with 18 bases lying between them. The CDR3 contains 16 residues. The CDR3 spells CASSRLGDSISYEQYF. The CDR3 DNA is TGCGCCAGCAGCCGGCTGGGGGACTCTATTTCCTACGAGCAGTACTTC. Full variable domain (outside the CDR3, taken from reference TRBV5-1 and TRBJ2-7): KAGVTQTPRYLIKTRGQQVTLSCSPISGHRSVSWYQQTPGQGLQFLFEYFSETQRNKGNFPGRFSGRQFSNSRSEMNVSTLELGDSALYLCASSRLGDSISYEQYFGPGTRLTVT.

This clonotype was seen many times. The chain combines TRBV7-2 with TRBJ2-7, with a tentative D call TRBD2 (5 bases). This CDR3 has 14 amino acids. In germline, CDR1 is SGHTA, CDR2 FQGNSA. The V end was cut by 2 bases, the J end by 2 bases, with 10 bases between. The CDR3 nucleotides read TGTGCCAGCAGCTTACCGGGAAGAACCTACGAGCAGTACTTC. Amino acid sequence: CASSLPGRTYEQYF.

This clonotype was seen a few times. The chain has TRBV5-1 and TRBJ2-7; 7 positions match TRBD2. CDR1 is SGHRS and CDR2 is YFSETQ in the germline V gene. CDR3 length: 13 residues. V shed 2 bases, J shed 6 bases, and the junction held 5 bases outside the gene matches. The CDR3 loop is CASSLGLDREQYF. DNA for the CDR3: TGCGCCAGCAGCTTAGGACTAGATCGCGAGCAGTACTTC.

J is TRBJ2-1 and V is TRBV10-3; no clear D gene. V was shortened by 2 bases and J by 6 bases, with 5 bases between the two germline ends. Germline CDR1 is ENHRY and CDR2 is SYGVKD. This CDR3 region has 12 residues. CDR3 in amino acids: CAISEGSNEQFF. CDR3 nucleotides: TGTGCCATCAGTGAGGGTAGCAATGAGCAGTTCTTC.

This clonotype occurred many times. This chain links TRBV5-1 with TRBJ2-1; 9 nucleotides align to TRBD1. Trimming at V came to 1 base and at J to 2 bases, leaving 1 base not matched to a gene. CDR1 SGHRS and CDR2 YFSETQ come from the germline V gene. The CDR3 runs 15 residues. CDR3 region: CASSLTGGTYNEQFF. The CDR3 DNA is TGCGCCAGCAGCTTGACAGGGGGCACCTACAATGAGCAGTTCTTC.

DNA of the CDR3: TGTGCCACCAGTGATTTGGGGGACAATCAGCCCCAGCATTTT. Protein: CATSDLGDNQPQHF. The chain is built from TRBV24-1 and TRBJ1-5, with D unclear. Germline-derived CDR1 and CDR2 are KGHDR and SFDVKD. The CDR3 sequence is 14 residues long. Trimming shortened V by 0 bases and J by 3 bases, and 5 bases separated the two germline ends.

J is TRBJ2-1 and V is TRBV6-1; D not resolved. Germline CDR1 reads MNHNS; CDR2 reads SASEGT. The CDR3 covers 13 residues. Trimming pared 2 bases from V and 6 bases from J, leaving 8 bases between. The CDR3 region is CASSESTSNEQFF. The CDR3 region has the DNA TGTGCCAGCAGTGAAAGTACTTCCAATGAGCAGTTCTTC.

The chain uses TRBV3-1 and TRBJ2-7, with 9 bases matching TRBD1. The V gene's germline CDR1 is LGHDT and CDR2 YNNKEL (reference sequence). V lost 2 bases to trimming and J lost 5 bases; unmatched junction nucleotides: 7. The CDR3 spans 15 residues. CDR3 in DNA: TGTGCCAGCAGCCAAAACGACAGGGGGTCCCACGAGCAGTACTTC. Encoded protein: CASSQNDRGSHEQYF.

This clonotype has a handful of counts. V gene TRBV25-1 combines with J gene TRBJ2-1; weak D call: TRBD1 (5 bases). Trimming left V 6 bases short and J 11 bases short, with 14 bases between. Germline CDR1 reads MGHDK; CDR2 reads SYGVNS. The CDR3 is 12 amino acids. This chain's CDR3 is CASRKDTKKQFF. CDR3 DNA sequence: TGTGCCAGCAGGAAGGACACCAAAAAGCAGTTCTTC.

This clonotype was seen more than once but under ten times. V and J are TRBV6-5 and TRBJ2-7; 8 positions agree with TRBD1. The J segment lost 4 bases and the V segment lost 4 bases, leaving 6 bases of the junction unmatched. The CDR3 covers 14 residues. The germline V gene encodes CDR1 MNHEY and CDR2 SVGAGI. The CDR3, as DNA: TGTGCCAGCAGTTCCCTGACAGGGGAGTACGAGCAGTACTTC. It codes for CASSSLTGEYEQYF.

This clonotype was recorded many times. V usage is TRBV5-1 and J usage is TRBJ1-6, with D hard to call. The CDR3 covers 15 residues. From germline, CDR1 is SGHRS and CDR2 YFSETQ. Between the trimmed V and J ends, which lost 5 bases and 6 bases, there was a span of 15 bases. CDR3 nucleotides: TGCGCCAGCAGATCAAGGGAGTCGGGTAATTCACCCCTCCACTTT. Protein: CASRSRESGNSPLHF.

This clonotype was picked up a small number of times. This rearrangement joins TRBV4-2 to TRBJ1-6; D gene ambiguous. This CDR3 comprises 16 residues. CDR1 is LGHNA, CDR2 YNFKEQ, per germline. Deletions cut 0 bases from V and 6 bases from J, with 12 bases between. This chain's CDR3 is CASSQEEGTRNSPLHF. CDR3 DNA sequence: TGTGCCAGCAGCCAAGAGGAGGGAACGCGTAATTCACCCCTCCACTTT.

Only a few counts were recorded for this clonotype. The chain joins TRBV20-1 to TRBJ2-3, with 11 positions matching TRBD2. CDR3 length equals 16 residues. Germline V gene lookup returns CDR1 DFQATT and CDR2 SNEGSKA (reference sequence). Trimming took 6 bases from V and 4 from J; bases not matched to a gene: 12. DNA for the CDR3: TGCAGTGCCCTGGGGGGAACTAGCGGGAGTTCAGATACGCAGTATTTT. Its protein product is CSALGGTSGSSDTQYF.